A single sample gave rise to the 7 T cell receptor beta chains below, sequenced in a study of radiotherapy plus CTLA-4 blockade in lung cancer. Profiled with immunoSEQ multiplex PCR; TCRdb holds only in-frame clones, not every one. The repertoire holds 60,000 to 70,000 clones, with around 79% as singletons. Sequenced material: peripheral blood, taken from a patient treated with radiotherapy plus ipilimumab. The receptors come from a human donor with non-small cell lung cancer who had a complete response to radiotherapy plus ipilimumab.

This clone was counted a single time. The V and J genes are TRBV19 and TRBJ1-1; possible D gene TRBD1, 5 bases. The germline CDR1 and CDR2 sequences are LNHDA and SQIVND (reference sequence). This CDR3 comprises 17 residues. The V end lost 2 bases, the J end lost 1 base, and 17 bases lay between the germline ends. The CDR3 bases are TGTGCCAGTAGTATACAACGGGGCGCAGGGACGAACACTGAAGCTTTCTTT. Amino acids: CASSIQRGAGTNTEAFF.

This chain joins TRBV19 and TRBJ1-4; perhaps TRBD1 as D (5 bases). This CDR3 region has 15 residues. Germline CDR1 and CDR2: LNHDA and SQIVND (reference sequence). V was trimmed by 6 bases and J by 4 bases, leaving 15 bases between them. The CDR3 DNA reads as TGTGCCAGTAGGCTAGGGACGGAAAATAATGAAAAACTGTTTTTT. This codes for CASRLGTENNEKLFF.

The V call is TRBV2, the J call TRBJ2-3, with a weak D call TRBD2 (6 bases). With 1 base removed from V and 3 bases from J, the gap between germline ends came to 11 bases. The CDR3 runs 15 residues. Germline CDR1 reads SNHLY; CDR2 reads FYNNEI. CDR3 amino acids: CASSEDLARTDTQYF. CDR3 nucleotide sequence: TGTGCCAGCAGTGAAGACCTAGCGCGGACAGATACGCAGTATTTT.

This clone was seen only once. The J gene is TRBJ1-1, the V gene TRBV12-5; D not resolved. The V gene's germline CDR1 is LGHNT and CDR2 FRNRAP. There are 13 residues in the CDR3. Trimming took 2 bases from V and 6 from J, leaving 10 bases between them. The CDR3 region is CASGLLARPEAFF. CDR3 nucleotide sequence: TGTGCTAGTGGTTTGTTAGCCAGGCCTGAAGCTTTCTTT.

V and J are TRBV5-1 and TRBJ2-1; TRBD2 matches 9 bases. The CDR3 spans 16 residues. Germline loops: CDR1 SGHRS, CDR2 YFSETQ. V shed 0 bases and J 1 base; nucleotides not matched to a gene: 2. CDR3 protein: CASSLVAGGSYNEQFF. In DNA form, the CDR3 reads TGCGCCAGCAGCTTGGTGGCGGGAGGGTCCTACAATGAGCAGTTCTTC.

The CDR3: CASSLPQGSYNEQFF. CDR3 sequence (DNA): TGCGCCAGCAGCCTGCCACAGGGCTCCTACAATGAGCAGTTCTTC. The rearrangement uses TRBV5-1 and TRBJ2-1, with D possibly matching TRBD1 (6 bases). Germline V lookup: CDR1 SGHRS, CDR2 YFSETQ. Deletions cut 4 bases from V and 0 bases from J, with 11 bases between. The length of the CDR3 is 15 residues. The full variable domain, in which reference TRBV5-1 and TRBJ2-1 provide the parts outside the CDR3, is KAGVTQTPRYLIKTRGQQVTLSCSPISGHRSVSWYQQTPGQGLQFLFEYFSETQRNKGNFPGRFSGRQFSNSRSEMNVSTLELGDSALYLCASSLPQGSYNEQFFGPGTRLTVL.

Here the CDR3 reads CASTIPGGETQYF. Here the CDR3 DNA reads TGTGCCAGCACCATCCCTGGTGGTGAGACCCAGTACTTC. This chain connects TRBV6-5 to TRBJ2-5; D gene uncertain. CDR3 size: 13 residues. The germline V and J ends were trimmed by 7 bases and 5 bases, with 14 bases remaining between them. Germline CDR1 MNHEY, CDR2 SVGAGI.